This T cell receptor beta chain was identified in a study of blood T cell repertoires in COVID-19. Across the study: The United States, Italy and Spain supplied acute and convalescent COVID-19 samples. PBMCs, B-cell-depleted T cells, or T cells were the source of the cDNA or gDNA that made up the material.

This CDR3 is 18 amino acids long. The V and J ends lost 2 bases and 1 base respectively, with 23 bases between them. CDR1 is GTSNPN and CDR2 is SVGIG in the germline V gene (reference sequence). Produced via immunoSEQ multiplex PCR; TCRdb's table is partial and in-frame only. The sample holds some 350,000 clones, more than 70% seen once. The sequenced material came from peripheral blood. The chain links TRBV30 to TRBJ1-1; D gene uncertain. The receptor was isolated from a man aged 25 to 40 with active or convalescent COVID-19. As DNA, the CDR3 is TGTGCCTGGAGTCGGCTATCTGGCCTGGGAGATTCGAACACTGAAGCTTTCTTT. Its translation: CAWSRLSGLGDSNTEAFF.